This T cell receptor beta chain is drawn from a study of shared clonotypes between healthy human individuals. The CD4+ fraction was divided into a CD45RA+ naive subset and a CD45RA-negative memory subset. Germline V lookup: CDR1 SQVTM, CDR2 ANQGSEA. The V end lost 4 bases, the J end lost 4 bases, and 4 bases lay between the germline ends. The length of the CDR3 is 10 residues. Sequencing used immunoSEQ multiplex PCR; TCRdb keeps in-frame clones, though not all of them. The sample holds about 680,000 clones, around 73% seen once. J is TRBJ1-1 and V is TRBV29-1; D is unresolved. Material for sequencing was memory CD4+ T cells sorted from blood. Noted subset: CD45RA-negative fraction. This clonotype originated in a woman in her 30s in good health. DNA of the CDR3: TGCAGCGTTGTATCCACTGAAGCTTTCTTT. It encodes CSVVSTEAFF. Complete variable domain (other parts from reference TRBV29-1 and TRBJ1-1): SAVISQKPSRDICQRGTSLTIQCQVDSQVTMMFWYRQQPGQSLTLIATANQGSEATYESGFVIDKFPISRPNLTFSTLTVSNMSPEDSSIYLCSVVSTEAFFGQGTRLTVV.